This T cell receptor (beta chain) was captured by sequencing in a study of response to subunit inactivated influenza vaccine. TCRdb re-called the RT-PCR reads through MiXCR, storing one row per CDR3 protein. The table records over 650,000 distinct CDR3 sequences, less than 20% of them present only once. Per the germline V gene, CDR1 is ENHRY and CDR2 is SYGVKD. V lost 8 bases to trimming and J lost 4 bases; unmatched junction nucleotides: 5. The CDR3 spans 15 residues. This TCR came from a man aged 45 to 65 who received an inactivated influenza vaccine. The sample consisted of PBMCs from blood, taken 5 days after vaccination. V and J are TRBV10-3 and TRBJ2-1; 13 bases align to TRBD2. CDR3 DNA: TGTGCCATCGGACCGACTAGCGGGGGGTACAATGAGCAGTTCTTC. Protein sequence: CAIGPTSGGYNEQFF.